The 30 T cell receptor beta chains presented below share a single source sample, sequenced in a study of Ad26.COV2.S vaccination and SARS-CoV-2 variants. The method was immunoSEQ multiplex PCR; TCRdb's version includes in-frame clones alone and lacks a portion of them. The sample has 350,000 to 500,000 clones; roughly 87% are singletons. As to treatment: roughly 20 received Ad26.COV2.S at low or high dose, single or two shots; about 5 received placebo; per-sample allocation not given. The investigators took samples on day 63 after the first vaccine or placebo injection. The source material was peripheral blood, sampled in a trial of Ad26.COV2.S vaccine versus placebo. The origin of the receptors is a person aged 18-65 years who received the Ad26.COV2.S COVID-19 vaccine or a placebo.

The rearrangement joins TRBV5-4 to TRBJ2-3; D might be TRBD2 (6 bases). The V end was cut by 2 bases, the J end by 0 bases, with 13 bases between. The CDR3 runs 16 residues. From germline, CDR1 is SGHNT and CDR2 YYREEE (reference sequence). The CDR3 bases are TGTGCCAGCAGCTTTCCGGGGACTGGGAGCACAGATACGCAGTATTTT. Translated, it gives CASSFPGTGSTDTQYF.

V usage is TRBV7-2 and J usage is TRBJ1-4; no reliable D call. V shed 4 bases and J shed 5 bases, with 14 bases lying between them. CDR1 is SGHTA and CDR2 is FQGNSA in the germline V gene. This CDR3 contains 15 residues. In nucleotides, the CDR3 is TGTGCCAGCAGCTCCTGGGGTCAGCCAAATGAAAAACTGTTTTTT. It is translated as CASSSWGQPNEKLFF.

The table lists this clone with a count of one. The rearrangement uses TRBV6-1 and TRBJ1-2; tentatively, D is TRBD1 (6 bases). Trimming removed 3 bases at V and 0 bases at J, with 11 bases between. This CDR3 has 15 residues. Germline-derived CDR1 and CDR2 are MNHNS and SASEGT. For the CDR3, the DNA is TGTGCCAGCAGTGACCACGACAGGTCTAACTATGGCTACACCTTC. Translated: CASSDHDRSNYGYTF.

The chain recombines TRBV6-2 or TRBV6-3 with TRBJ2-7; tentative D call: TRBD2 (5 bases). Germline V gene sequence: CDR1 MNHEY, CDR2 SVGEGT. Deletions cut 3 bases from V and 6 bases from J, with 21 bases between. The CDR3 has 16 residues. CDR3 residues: CASSYSLPTRRGEQYF. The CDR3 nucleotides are TGTGCCAGCAGTTATAGTCTACCCACCCGTCGGGGCGAGCAGTACTTC.

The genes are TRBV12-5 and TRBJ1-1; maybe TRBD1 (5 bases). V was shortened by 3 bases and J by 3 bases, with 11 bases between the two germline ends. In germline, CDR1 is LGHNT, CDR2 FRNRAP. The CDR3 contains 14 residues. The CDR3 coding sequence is TGTGCTAGTGGTTTTGAAGGGGTCGACACTGAAGCTTTCTTT. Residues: CASGFEGVDTEAFF.

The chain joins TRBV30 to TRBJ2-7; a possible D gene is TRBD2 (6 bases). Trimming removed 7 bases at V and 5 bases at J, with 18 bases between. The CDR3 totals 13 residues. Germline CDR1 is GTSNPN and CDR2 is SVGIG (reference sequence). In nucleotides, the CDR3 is TGTGCCTCACGAAGGGTTGCGGGAAACGAGCAGTACTTC. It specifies CASRRVAGNEQYF.

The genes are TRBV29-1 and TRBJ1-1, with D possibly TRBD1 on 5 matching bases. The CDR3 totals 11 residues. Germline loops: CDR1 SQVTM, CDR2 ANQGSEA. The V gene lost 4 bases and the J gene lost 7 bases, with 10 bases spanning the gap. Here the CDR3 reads CSVGGRNEAFF. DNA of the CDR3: TGCAGCGTTGGGGGCCGGAATGAAGCTTTCTTT.

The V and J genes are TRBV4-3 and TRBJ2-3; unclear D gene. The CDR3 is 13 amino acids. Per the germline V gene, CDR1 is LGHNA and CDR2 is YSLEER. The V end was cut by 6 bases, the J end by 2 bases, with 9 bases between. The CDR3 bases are TGCGCCAGCAGAAGCAGCTACACAGATACGCAGTATTTT. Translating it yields CASRSSYTDTQYF.

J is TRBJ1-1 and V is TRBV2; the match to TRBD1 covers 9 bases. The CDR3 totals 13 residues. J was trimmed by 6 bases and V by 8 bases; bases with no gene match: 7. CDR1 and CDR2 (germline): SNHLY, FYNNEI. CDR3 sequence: CASCLDRGPEAFF. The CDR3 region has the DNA TGTGCCAGCTGCTTGGACAGGGGCCCTGAAGCTTTCTTT.

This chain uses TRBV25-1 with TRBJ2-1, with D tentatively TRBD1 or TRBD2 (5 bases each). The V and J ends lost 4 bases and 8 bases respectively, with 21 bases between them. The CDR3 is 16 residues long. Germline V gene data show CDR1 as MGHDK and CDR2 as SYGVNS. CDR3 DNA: TGTGCCAGCAGTGGGGACCTCCGGGGCCCCCGCTATGAGCAGTTCTTC. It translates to CASSGDLRGPRYEQFF.

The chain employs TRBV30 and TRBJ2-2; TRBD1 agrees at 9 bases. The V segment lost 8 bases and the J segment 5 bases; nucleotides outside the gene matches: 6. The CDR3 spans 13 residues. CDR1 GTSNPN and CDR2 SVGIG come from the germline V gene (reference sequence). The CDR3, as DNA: TGTGCCACAGGGGGCGCGGGGACCGGGGAGCTGTTTTTT. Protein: CATGGAGTGELFF.

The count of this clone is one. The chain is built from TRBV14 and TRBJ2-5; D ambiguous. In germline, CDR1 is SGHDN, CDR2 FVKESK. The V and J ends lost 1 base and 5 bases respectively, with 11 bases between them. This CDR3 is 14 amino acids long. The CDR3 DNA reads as TGTGCCAGCAGCCAAGGGGTCGTTGGGGAGACCCAGTACTTC. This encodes CASSQGVVGETQYF.

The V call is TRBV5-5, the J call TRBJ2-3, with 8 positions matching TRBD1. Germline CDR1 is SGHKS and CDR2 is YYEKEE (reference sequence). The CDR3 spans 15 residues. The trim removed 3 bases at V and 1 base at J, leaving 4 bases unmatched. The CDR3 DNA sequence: TGTGCCAGCAGCTACCCGACAGGGGGCACAGATACGCAGTATTTT. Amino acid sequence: CASSYPTGGTDTQYF.

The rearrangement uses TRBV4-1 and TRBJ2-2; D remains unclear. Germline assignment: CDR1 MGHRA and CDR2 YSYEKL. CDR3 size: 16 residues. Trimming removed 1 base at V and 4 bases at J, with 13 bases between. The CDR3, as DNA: TGCGCCAGCAGCCAAGCGGTGGTTAGGGTCACCGGGGAGCTGTTTTTT. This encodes CASSQAVVRVTGELFF.

DNA of the CDR3: TGTGCCAGCAGGGTGGGACTAGCGGAGGACAATGAGCAGTTCTTC. Amino acids: CASRVGLAEDNEQFF. The V gene is TRBV5-4, the J gene TRBJ2-1, with TRBD2 matching 11 bases. With V trimmed by 5 bases and J by 5 bases, 6 bases remained unmatched. This CDR3 comprises 15 residues. CDR1 is SGHNT and CDR2 is YYREEE in the germline V gene (reference sequence).

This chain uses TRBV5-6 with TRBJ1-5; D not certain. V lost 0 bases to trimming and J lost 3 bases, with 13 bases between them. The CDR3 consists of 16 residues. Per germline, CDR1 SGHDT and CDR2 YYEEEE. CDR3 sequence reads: CASSLGAGAFNQPQHF. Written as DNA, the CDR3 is TGTGCCAGCAGCTTGGGCGCGGGAGCCTTCAATCAGCCCCAGCATTTT.

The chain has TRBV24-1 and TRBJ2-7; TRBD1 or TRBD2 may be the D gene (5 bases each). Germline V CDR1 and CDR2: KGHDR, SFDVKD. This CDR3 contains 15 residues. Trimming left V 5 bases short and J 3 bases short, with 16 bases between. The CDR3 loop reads CATSAPPGTSYEQYV. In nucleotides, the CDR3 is TGTGCCACCAGTGCCCCCCCTGGGACCAGCTACGAGCAGTACGTC.

CDR3: CASSVRTGGGTDTQYF. CDR3 sequence (DNA): TGTGCCAGCAGCGTAAGGACAGGCGGGGGCACAGATACGCAGTATTTT. The rearrangement links TRBV9 to TRBJ2-3; D possibly corresponds to TRBD1 (7 bases). Germline lookup yields CDR1 SGDLS and CDR2 YYNGEE. The length of the CDR3 is 16 residues. Trimming removed 1 base from V and 1 base from J, with 13 bases in between.

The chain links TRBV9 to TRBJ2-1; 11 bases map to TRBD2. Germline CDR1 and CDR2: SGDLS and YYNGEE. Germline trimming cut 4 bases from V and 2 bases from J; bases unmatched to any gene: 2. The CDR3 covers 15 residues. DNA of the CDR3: TGTGCCAGCAGCAAACTAGCGGGAGCCTACAATGAGCAGTTCTTC. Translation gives CASSKLAGAYNEQFF. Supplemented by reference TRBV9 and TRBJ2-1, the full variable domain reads DSGVTQTPKHLITATGQRVTLRCSPRSGDLSVYWYQQSLDQGLQFLIQYYNGEERAKGNILERFSAQQFPDLHSELNLSSLELGDSALYFCASSKLAGAYNEQFFGPGTRLTVL.

The CDR3 sequence: CASSQDISGTVGHEAFF. The CDR3 DNA follows: TGCGCCAGCAGCCAAGATATCTCAGGGACGGTAGGACATGAAGCTTTCTTT. The V call is TRBV4-3, the J call TRBJ1-1; weak D call: TRBD1 (5 bases). Germline assignment: CDR1 LGHNA and CDR2 YSLEER. This CDR3 comprises 17 residues. Trimming left V 0 bases short and J 7 bases short, with 21 bases between.

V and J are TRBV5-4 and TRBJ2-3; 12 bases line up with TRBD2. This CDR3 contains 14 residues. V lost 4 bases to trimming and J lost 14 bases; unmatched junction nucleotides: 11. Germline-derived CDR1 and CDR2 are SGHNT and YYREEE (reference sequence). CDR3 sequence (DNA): TGTGCCAGCAGCCATACTAACCTAGCGGGGGGGCGGTATTTT. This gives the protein CASSHTNLAGGRYF.

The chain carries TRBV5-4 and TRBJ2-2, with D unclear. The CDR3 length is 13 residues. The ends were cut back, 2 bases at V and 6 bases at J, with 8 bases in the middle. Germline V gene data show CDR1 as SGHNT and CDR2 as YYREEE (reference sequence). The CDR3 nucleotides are TGTGCCAGCAGCTTAACCACTGCCGGGGAGCTGTTTTTT. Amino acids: CASSLTTAGELFF.

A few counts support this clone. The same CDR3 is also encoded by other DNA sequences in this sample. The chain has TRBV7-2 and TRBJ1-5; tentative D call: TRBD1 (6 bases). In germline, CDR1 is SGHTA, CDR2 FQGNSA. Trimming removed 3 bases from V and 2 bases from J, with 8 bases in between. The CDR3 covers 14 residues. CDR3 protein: CASSFGGRNQPQHF. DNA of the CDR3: TGTGCCAGCAGCTTTGGGGGCCGCAATCAGCCCCAGCATTTT.

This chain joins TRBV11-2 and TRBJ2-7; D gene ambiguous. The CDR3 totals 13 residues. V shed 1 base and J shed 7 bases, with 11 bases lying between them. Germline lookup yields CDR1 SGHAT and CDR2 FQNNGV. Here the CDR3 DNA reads TGTGCCAGCAGCTTAGGATCCCGCCAGGAGCAGTACTTC. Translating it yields CASSLGSRQEQYF. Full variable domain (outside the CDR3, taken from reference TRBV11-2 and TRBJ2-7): EAGVAQSPRYKIIEKRQSVAFWCNPISGHATLYWYQQILGQGPKLLIQFQNNGVVDDSQLPKDRFSAERLKGVDSTLKIQPAKLEDSAVYLCASSLGSRQEQYFGPGTRLTVT.

CDR3 loop: CASSQGQPFYNEQFF. In DNA form, the CDR3 reads TGTGCCAGCAGCCAAGGACAGCCTTTTTACAATGAGCAGTTCTTC. V usage is TRBV14 and J usage is TRBJ2-1; the D gene is possibly TRBD1 (5 bases). V shed 1 base and J shed 4 bases, with 11 bases lying between them. CDR1 is SGHDN, CDR2 FVKESK, per germline. The CDR3 is 15 amino acids.

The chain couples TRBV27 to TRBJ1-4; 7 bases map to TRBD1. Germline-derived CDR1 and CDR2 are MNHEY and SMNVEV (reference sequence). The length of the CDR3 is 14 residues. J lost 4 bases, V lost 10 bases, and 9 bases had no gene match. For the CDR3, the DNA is TGTGCCACCAGGGGGGTACTGAATAATGAAAAACTGTTTTTT. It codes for CATRGVLNNEKLFF.

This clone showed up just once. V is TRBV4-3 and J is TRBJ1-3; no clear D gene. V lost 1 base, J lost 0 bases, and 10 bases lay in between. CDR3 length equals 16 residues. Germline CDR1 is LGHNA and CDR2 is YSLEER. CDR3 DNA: TGCGCCAGCAGCCAAGGTTTAAGATCCTCTGGAAACACCATATATTTT. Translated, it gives CASSQGLRSSGNTIYF.

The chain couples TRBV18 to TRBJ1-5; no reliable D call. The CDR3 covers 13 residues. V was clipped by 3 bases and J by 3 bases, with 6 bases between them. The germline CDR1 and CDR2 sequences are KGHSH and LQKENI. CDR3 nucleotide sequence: TGTGCCAGCTCACCCGGAAACAATCAGCCCCAGCATTTT. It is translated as CASSPGNNQPQHF.

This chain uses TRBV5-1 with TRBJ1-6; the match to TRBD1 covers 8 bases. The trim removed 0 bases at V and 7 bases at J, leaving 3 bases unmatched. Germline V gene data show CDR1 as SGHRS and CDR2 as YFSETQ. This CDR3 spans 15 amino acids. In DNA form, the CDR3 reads TGCGCCAGCAGCTTGGGGGACAGGCCCAATTCACCCCTCCACTTT. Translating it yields CASSLGDRPNSPLHF. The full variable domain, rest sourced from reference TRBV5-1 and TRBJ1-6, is KAGVTQTPRYLIKTRGQQVTLSCSPISGHRSVSWYQQTPGQGLQFLFEYFSETQRNKGNFPGRFSGRQFSNSRSEMNVSTLELGDSALYLCASSLGDRPNSPLHFGNGTRLTVT.

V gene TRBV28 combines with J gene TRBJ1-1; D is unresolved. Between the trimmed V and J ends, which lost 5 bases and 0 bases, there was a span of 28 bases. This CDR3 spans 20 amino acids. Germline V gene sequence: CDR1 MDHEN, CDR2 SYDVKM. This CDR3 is CASSELPTKPLNYMNTEAFF. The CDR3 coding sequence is TGTGCCAGCAGTGAACTCCCGACAAAGCCGCTCAACTACATGAACACTGAAGCTTTCTTT.